The T cell receptor beta chain described here comes from a study of T cells in localized non-small cell lung cancer. About this clone itself: Its antigen is unidentified.

Assay used: immunoSEQ multiplex PCR; TCRdb lists only in-frame clones, some missing. The sample holds 45,000 to 65,000 clones, less than 85% seen once. Study-level results: In adjacent lung appeared a median around 62 of the top 100 tumor clones. Uninvolved adjacent lung, not tumor, had the highest T cell clonality.

The CDR3 is made up of 16 amino acids. Trimming took 7 bases from V and 1 from J; bases not matched to a gene: 8. CDR1 is SGHRS and CDR2 is YFSETQ in the germline V gene. The sequencing used PBMCs, collected before any cancer treatment. The chain joins TRBV5-1 to TRBJ2-6, with 7 bases matching TRBD2. The receptor was derived from a woman aged 35-75 years with stage II lung adenocarcinoma. CDR3 in amino acids: CASSRWGGSGANVLTF. The CDR3 coding sequence is TGCGCCAGCTCCCGATGGGGGGGATCTGGGGCCAACGTCCTGACTTTC.